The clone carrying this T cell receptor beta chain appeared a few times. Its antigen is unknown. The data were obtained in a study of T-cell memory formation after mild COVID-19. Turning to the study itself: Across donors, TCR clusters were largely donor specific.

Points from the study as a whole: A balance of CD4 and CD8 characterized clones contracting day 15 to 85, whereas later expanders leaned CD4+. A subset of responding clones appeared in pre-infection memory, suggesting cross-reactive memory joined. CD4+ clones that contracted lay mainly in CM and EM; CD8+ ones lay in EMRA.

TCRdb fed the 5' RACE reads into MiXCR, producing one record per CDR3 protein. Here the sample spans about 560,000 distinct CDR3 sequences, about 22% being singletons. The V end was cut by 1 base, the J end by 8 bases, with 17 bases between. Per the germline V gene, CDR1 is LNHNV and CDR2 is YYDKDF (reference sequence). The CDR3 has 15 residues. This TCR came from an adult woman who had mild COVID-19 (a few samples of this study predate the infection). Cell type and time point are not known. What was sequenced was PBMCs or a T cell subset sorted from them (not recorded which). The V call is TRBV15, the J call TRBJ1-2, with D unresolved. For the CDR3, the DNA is TGTGCCACCAGCAGAGGGAGGTACGCCACGGGGGGCTACACCTTC. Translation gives CATSRGRYATGGYTF.